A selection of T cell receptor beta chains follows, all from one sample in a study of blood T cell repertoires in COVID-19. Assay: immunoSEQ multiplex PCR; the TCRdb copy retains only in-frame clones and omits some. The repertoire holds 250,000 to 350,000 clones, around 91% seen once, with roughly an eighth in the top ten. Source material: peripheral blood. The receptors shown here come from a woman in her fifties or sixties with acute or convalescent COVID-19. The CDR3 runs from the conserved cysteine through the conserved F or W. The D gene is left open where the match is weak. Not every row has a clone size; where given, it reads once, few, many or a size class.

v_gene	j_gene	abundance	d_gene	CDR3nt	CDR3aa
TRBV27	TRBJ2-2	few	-	TGTGCCAGCAGTTTTATAGCGAACACCGGGGAGCTGTTTTTT	CASSFIANTGELFF
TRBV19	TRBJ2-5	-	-	TGTGCCAGTAGTATAGCGGGGGGCTGGGAGACCCAGTACTTC	CASSIAGGWETQYF
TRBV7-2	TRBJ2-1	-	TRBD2	TGTGCCAGCAGAGACTTCGCGGGGGATCGTGAGCAGTTCTTC	CASRDFAGDREQFF
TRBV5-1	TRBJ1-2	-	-	TGCGCCAGCAGCTTGGGGAGCCTCGGTGGCTACACCTTC	CASSLGSLGGYTF
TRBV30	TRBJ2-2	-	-	TGTGCCTTATCGGGGGCGAACACCGGGGAGCTGTTTTTT	CALSGANTGELFF
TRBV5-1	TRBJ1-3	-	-	TGCGCCAGCAGCTTAGCGGGAGCCTCTGGAAACACCATATATTTT	CASSLAGASGNTIYF
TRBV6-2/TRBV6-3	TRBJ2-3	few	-	TGTGCCAGCAGCCCTACTTCCGATACGCAGTATTTT	CASSPTSDTQYF
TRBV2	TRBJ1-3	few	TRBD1	TGTGCCAGCAGTGTTCGGGACAGGGCCTCTGGAAACACCATATATTTT	CASSVRDRASGNTIYF
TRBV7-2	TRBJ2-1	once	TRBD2	TGTGCCAGCAGGTCCACTAGCGGGGGGCACTTGAGAAATGAGCAGTTCTTC	CASRSTSGGHLRNEQFF
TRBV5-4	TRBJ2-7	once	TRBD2	TGTGCCAGCAGCTTGGGGCATAGCGGGGGGTCGGGGGAGCAGTACTTC	CASSLGHSGGSGEQYF
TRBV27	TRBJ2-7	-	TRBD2	TGTGCCAGCAGCCCTCCCCGTCTAGCGGGAGTCGACGAGCAGTACTTC	CASSPPRLAGVDEQYF
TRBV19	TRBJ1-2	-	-	TGTGCCAGTAGCTGGACTGATCTGGGGATGAACTATGGCTACACCTTC	CASSWTDLGMNYGYTF
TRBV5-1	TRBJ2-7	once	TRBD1	TGCGCCAGCAGCGCCGGGACAGTTCAGTACGAGCAGTACTTC	CASSAGTVQYEQYF